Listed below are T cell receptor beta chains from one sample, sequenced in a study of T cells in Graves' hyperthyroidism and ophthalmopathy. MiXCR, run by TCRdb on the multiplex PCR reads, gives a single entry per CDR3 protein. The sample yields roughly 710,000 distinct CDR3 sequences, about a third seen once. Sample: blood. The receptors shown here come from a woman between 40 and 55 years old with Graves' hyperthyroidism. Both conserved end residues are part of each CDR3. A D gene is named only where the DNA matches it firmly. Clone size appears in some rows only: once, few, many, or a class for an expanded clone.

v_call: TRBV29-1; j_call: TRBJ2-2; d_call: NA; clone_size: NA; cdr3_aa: CSVDLGEVTGELFF; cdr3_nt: TGCAGCGTTGATCTAGGCGAGGTGACGGGGGAGCTGTTTTTT
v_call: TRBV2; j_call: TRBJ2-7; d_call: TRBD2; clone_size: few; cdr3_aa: CASKTSGFYEQYF; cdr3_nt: TGTGCCAGCAAGACTAGCGGCTTCTACGAGCAGTACTTC
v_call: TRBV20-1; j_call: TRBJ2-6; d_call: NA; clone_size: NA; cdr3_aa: CSARDSREASGANVLTF; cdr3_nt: TGCAGTGCTAGAGATAGTAGGGAAGCTTCTGGGGCCAACGTCCTGACTTTC
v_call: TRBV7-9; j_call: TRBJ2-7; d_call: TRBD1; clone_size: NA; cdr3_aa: CASTKPGQGYEQYF; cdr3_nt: TGTGCCAGCACAAAACCGGGACAGGGCTACGAGCAGTACTTC
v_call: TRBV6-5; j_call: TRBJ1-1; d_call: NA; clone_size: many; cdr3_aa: CASSPRRGDTEAFF; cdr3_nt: TGTGCCAGCAGTCCAAGAAGGGGGGACACTGAAGCTTTCTTT
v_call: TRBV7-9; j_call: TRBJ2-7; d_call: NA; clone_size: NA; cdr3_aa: CASSPTGLPAEQYF; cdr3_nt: TGTGCCAGCAGTCCGACGGGACTCCCCGCGGAGCAGTACTTC
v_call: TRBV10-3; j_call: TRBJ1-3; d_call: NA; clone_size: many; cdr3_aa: CAIRTEQASGNTIYF; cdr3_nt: TGTGCCATCAGGACAGAACAAGCTTCTGGAAACACCATATATTTT
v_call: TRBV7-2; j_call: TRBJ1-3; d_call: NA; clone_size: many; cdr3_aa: CASSPSRTVFGNTIYF; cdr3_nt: TGTGCCAGCAGCCCGAGTCGGACAGTTTTTGGAAACACCATATATTTT
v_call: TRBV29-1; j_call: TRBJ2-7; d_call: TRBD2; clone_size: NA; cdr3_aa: CSVGGLAGVYEQYF; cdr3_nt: TGCAGCGTGGGGGGACTAGCGGGAGTCTATGAGCAGTACTTC
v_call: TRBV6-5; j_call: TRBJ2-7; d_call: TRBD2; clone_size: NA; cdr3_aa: CASSPILAGYEQYF; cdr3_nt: TGTGCCAGCAGTCCAATACTAGCGGGATACGAGCAGTACTTC
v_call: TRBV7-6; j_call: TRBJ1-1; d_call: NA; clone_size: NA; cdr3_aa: CASSRIAPGAPGAFF; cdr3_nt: TGTGCCAGCAGCCGCATAGCGCCAGGCGCCCCGGGAGCTTTCTTT
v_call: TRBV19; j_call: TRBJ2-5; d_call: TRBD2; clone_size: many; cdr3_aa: CASSTGLAGSTMETQYF; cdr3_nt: TGTGCCAGTAGTACGGGACTAGCGGGATCTACTATGGAGACCCAGTACTTC
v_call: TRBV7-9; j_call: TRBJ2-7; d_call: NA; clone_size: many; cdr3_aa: CASSLVSGGYEQYF; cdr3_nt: TGTGCCAGCAGCTTAGTGAGTGGTGGGTACGAGCAGTACTTC
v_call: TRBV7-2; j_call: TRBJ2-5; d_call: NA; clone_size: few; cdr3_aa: CASGGSPGTAEETQYF; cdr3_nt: TGTGCCAGCGGGGGATCTCCAGGGACGGCAGAAGAGACCCAGTACTTC
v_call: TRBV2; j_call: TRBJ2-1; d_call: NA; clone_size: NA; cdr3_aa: CASSEAGPYNEQFF; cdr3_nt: TGTGCCAGCAGTGAGGCGGGACCTTACAATGAGCAGTTCTTC
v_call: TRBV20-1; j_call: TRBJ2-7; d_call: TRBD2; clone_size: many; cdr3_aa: CSAPPLSGSSYEQYF; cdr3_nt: TGCAGTGCCCCACCCCTTAGCGGGAGCTCCTACGAGCAGTACTTC
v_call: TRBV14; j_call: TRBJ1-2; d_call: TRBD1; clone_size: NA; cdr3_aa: CASSDSGTGEGYTF; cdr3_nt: TGTGCCAGCAGCGACTCCGGGACAGGGGAAGGCTACACCTTC
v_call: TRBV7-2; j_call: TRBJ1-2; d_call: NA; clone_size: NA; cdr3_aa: CASSQGLRDCTF; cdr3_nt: TGTGCCAGCAGCCAAGGATTAAGGGACTGCACCTTC
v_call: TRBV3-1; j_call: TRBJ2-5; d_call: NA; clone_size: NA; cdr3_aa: CASSQGAEETQYF; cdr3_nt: TGTGCCAGCAGCCAAGGCGCGGAAGAGACCCAGTACTTC
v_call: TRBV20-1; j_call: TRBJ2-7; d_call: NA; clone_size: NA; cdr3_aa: CSARGTLLMPYEQYF; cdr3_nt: TGCAGTGCTAGAGGGACCCTACTAATGCCCTACGAGCAGTACTTC
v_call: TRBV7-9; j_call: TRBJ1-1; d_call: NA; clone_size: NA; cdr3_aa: CASSLFEGTQEAFF; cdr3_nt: TGTGCCAGCAGCTTATTTGAGGGGACCCAAGAAGCTTTCTTT
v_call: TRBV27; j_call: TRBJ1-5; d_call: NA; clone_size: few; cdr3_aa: CASSLSGTHQPQHF; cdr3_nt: TGTGCCAGCAGTTTGTCAGGGACGCATCAGCCCCAGCATTTT
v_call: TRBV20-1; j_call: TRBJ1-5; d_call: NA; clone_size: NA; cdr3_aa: CSARDPDPYSNQPQHF; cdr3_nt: TGCAGTGCTCGGGACCCTGACCCTTATAGCAATCAGCCCCAGCATTTT
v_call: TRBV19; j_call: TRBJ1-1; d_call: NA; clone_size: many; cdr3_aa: CASSIERLGAFF; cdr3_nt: TGTGCCAGTAGTATAGAGAGATTGGGGGCTTTCTTT
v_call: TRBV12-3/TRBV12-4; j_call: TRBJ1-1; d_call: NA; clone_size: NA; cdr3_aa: CASSPYPGGGNTEAFF; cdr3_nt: TGTGCCAGCAGCCCCTACCCCGGGGGGGGGAACACTGAAGCTTTCTTT